The present T cell receptor (beta chain) was sequenced within a study of blood T cells in healthy people across ages. A word on this clonotype: As yet, its antigen is unknown.

General observations from the study: The lack of PBMC sorting stopped any conclusive naive versus antigen-experienced comparison. Observed TCR beta diversity showed a strong correlation with the percentage of naive T cells as measured by flow cytometry. Diversity estimates from one million T cells were considered underestimates. Older individuals had lower TCR beta diversity per million T cells (the decline was roughly linear).

Together with a sample-barcoded 5' primer, a J-beta primer mix was included in a second PCR lasting about 6 to 11 cycles. TCRdb recomputed calls from the 5' RACE reads with MiXCR, one row per CDR3 protein. The table shows 730,000 or so distinct CDR3 sequences, with around 46% occurring only once. The germline gives CDR1 SGHRS, CDR2 YFSETQ. V lost 0 bases to trimming and J lost 3 bases, with 13 bases between them. The CDR3 has 15 amino acids. The V and J genes are TRBV5-1 and TRBJ2-7; tentatively, D is TRBD2 (6 bases). The clonotype originates from a woman aged 60-75 years in good health. Sequencing was done on a sample of blood. In nucleotides, the CDR3 is TGCGCCAGCAGCTTGGGGGACTGGAGAAACTACGAGCAGTACTTC. This encodes CASSLGDWRNYEQYF.